This T cell receptor (beta chain) was recorded in a study of blood T cell repertoires in COVID-19. Study overall: Collection of acute and convalescent COVID-19 samples took place in the United States, Italy and Spain. T cells, B-cell-depleted T cells, or PBMCs supplied cDNA or gDNA.

This clone was counted between two and nine times. Germline V gene sequence: CDR1 LGHDT, CDR2 YNNKEL (reference sequence). CDR3 length equals 13 residues. Trimming took 6 bases from V and 4 from J; bases not matched to a gene: 2. Authors' methods: Quantification of nucleated cells was approximated via reference gene primer amplification. TCRdb's table, derived via immunoSEQ multiplex PCR, lists solely in-frame clones and lacks some. For V, J and clone size, that table is used; D and trimming come from the DNA. Here the sample spans around 32,000 clones, around 85% being singletons. Sequenced material: peripheral blood. The V and J genes are TRBV3-1 (or the pseudogene TRBV3-2) and TRBJ1-1, with 10 positions matching TRBD1. The clonotype originates from a woman aged 80 or over with active or convalescent COVID-19. CDR3 sequence (DNA): TGTGCCAGCAGGTGGACAGGGGGCACTGAAGCTTTCTTT. This codes for CASRWTGGTEAFF.